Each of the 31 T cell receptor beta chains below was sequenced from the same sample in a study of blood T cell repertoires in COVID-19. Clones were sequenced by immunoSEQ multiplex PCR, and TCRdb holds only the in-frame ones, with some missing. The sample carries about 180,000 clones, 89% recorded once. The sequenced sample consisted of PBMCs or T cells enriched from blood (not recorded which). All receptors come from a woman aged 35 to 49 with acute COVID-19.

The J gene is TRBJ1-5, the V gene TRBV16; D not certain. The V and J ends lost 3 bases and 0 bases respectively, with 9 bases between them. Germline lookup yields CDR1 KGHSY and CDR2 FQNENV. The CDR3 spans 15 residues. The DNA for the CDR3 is TGTGCCAGCAGCCAGGACGGGGATAGCAATCAGCCCCAGCATTTT. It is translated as CASSQDGDSNQPQHF.

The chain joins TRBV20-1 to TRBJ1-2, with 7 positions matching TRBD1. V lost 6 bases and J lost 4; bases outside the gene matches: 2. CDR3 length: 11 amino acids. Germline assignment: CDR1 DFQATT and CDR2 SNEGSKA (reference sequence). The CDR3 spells CSAQGGYGYTF. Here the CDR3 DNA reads TGCAGTGCCCAGGGGGGCTATGGCTACACCTTC.

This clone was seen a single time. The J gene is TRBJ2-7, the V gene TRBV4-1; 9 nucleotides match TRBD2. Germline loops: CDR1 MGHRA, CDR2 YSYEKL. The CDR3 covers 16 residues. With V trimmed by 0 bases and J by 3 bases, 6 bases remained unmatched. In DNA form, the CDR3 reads TGCGCCAGCAGCCAAGATGGGCGGGGGGGAAACTACGAGCAGTACTTC. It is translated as CASSQDGRGGNYEQYF.

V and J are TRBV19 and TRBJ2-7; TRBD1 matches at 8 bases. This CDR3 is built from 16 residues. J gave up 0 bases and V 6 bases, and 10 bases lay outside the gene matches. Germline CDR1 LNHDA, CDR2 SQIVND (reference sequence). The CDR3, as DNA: TGTGCCAGTAGACAAAACAGGGGGAGATCCTCCTACGAGCAGTACTTC. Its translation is CASRQNRGRSSYEQYF.

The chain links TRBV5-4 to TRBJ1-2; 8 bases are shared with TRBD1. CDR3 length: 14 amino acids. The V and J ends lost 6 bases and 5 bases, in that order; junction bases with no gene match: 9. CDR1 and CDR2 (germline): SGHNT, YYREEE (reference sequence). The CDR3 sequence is CASNPGQGQYGYTF. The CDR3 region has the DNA TGTGCCAGCAACCCAGGACAGGGCCAGTATGGCTACACCTTC. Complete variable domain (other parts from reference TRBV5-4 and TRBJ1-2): ETGVTQSPTHLIKTRGQQVTLRCSSQSGHNTVSWYQQALGQGPQFIFQYYREEENGRGNFPPRFSGLQFPNYSSELNVNALELDDSALYLCASNPGQGQYGYTFGSGTRLTVV.

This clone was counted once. In nucleotides, the CDR3 is TGTGCCAGCAGCTTAGGACTAGCGTTGGAGACCCAGTACTTC. It encodes CASSLGLALETQYF. The gene calls are TRBV7-2 and TRBJ2-5, with 8 bases aligning to TRBD2. CDR3 length: 14 amino acids. In germline, CDR1 is SGHTA, CDR2 FQGNSA. V lost 1 base to trimming and J lost 5 bases; unmatched junction nucleotides: 3.

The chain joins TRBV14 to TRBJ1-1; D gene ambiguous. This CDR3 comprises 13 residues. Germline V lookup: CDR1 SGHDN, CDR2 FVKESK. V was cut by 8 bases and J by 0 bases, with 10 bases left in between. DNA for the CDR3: TGTGCCAGCTGCGAGTCTATGAACACTGAAGCTTTCTTT. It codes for CASCESMNTEAFF.

For the CDR3, the DNA is TGTGCCAGCAGCTTCCCCGGGACTAGCCACAATGAGCAGTTCTTC. Residues: CASSFPGTSHNEQFF. The V call is TRBV5-4, the J call TRBJ2-1; 9 bases line up with TRBD2. J gave up 5 bases and V 2 bases, and 5 bases lay outside the gene matches. Looked up from germline, CDR1 is SGHNT and CDR2 is YYREEE (reference sequence). The CDR3 runs 15 residues.

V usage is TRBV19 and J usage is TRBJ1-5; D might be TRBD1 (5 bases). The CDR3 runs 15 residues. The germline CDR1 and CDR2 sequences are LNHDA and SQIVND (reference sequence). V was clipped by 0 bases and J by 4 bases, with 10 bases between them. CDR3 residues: CASSIDPGGNQPQHF. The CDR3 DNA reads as TGTGCCAGTAGTATAGATCCTGGGGGGAATCAGCCCCAGCATTTT.

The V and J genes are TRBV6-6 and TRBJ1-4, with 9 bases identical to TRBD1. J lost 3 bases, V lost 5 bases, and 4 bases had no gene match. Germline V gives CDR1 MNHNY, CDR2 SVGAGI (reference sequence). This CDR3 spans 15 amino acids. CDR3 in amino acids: CASSGQGNANEKLFF. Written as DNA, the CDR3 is TGTGCCAGCAGTGGACAGGGGAATGCTAATGAAAAACTGTTTTTT.

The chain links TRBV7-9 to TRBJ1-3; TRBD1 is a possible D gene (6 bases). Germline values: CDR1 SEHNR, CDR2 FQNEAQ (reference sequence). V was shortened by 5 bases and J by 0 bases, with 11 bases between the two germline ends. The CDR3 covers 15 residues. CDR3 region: CASSPRGGSGNTIYF. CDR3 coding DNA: TGTGCCAGCAGCCCACGAGGGGGCTCTGGAAACACCATATATTTT.

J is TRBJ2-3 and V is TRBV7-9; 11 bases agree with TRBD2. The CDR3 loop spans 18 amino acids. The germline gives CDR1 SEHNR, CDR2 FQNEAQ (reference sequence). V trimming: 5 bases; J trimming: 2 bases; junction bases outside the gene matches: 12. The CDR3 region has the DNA TGTGCCAGCAGCCTAGACGGGGGGACTAGCGGAATCACAGATACGCAGTATTTT. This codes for CASSLDGGTSGITDTQYF.

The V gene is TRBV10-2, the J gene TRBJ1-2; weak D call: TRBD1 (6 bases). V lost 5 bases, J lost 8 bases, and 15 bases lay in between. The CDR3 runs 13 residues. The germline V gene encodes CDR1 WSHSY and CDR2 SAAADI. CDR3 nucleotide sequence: TGCGCCAGCAGTAACAGGGCCCGTGGGGGCTACACCTTC. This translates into CASSNRARGGYTF.

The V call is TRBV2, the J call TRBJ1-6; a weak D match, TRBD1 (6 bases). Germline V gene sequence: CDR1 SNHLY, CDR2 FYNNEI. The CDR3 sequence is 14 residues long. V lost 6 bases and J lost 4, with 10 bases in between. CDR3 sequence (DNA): TGTGCCAGCAGCCTCGGACAGTATAATTCACCCCTCCACTTT. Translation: CASSLGQYNSPLHF.

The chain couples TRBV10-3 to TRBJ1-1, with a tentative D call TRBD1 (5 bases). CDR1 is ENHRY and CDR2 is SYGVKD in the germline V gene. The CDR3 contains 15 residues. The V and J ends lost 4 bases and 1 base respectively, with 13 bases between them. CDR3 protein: CAISADGQGNTEAFF. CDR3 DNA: TGTGCCATCAGTGCAGACGGGCAGGGGAACACTGAAGCTTTCTTT.

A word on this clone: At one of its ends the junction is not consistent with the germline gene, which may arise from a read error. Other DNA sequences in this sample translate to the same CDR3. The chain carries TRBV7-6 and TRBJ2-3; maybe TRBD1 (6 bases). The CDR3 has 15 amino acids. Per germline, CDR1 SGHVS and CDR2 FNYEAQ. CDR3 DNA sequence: TGTGCCAGTAGCTTAGGGCAGGGGAAGACAGATACGCAGTATTTT. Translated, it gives CASSLGQGKTDTQYF. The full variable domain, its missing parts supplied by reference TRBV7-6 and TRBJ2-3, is GAGVSQSPRYKVTKRGQDVALRCDPISGHVSLYWYRQALGQGPEFLTYFNYEAQQDKSGLPNDRFSAERPEGSISTLTIQRTEQRDSAMYRCASSLGQGKTDTQYFGPGTRLTVL.

CDR3 sequence reads: CASSLVGLAGAIYEQYF. CDR3 nucleotides: TGTGCCAGCAGCTTAGTCGGACTAGCGGGGGCTATCTACGAGCAGTACTTC. The V call is TRBV7-8, the J call TRBJ2-7, with TRBD2 identical over 13 bases. Trimming took 1 base from V and 3 from J; bases not matched to a gene: 6. The germline gives CDR1 SGHVS, CDR2 FQNEAQ. The CDR3 runs 17 residues.

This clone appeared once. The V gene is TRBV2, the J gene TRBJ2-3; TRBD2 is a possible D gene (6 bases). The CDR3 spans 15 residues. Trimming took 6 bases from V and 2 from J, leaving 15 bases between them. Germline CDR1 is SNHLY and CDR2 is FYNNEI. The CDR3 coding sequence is TGTGCCAGCAGATCCGCTCTAGCGTACACAGATACGCAGTATTTT. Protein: CASRSALAYTDTQYF. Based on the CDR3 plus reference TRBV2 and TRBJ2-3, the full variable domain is EPEVTQTPSHQVTQMGQEVILRCVPISNHLYFYWYRQILGQKVEFLVSFYNNEISEKSEIFDDQFSVERPDGSNFTLKIRSTKLEDSAMYFCASRSALAYTDTQYFGPGTRLTVL.

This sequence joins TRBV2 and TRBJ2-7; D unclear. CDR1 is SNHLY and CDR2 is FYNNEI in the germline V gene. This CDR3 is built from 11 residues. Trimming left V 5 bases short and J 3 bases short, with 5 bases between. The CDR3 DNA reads TGTGCCAGCAGTAATATCTACGAGCAGTACTTC. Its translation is CASSNIYEQYF.

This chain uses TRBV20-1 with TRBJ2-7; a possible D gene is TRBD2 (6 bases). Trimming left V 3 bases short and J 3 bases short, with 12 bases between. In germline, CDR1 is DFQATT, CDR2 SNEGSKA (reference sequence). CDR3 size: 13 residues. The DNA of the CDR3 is TGCAGTGCTAGTTGGGACTCGGGCTACGAGCAGTACTTC. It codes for CSASWDSGYEQYF.

CDR3 in amino acids: CASSGNRLHNEQFF. The CDR3 DNA reads as TGTGCCAGCAGCGGTAACAGGCTCCACAATGAGCAGTTCTTC. This sequence joins TRBV6-2 or TRBV6-3 and TRBJ2-1, with D perhaps matching TRBD1 (5 bases). Germline V CDR1 and CDR2: MNHEY, SVGEGT. The V end was cut by 6 bases, the J end by 5 bases, with 14 bases between. The CDR3 is made up of 14 amino acids.

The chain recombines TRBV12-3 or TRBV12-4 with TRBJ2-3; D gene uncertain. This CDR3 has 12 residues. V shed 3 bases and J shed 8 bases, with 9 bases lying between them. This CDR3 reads CASSFGPGTQYF. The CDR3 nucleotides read TGTGCCAGCAGTTTCGGTCCGGGTACGCAGTATTTT.

CDR3 in amino acids: CASSTRTGGWTDTQYF. DNA for the CDR3: TGTGCCAGTAGTACCAGGACAGGGGGGTGGACAGATACGCAGTATTTT. The chain has TRBV19 and TRBJ2-3; 10 bases fit TRBD1. J lost 3 bases, V lost 4 bases, and 7 bases had no gene match. CDR1 is LNHDA, CDR2 SQIVND, per germline (reference sequence). There are 16 residues in the CDR3. Looking up the rest from reference TRBV19 and TRBJ2-3 gives the full variable domain: DGGITQSPKYLFRKEGQNVTLSCEQNLNHDAMYWYRQDPGQGLRLIYYSQIVNDFQKGDIAEGYSVSREKKESFPLTVTSAQKNPTAFYLCASSTRTGGWTDTQYFGPGTRLTVL.

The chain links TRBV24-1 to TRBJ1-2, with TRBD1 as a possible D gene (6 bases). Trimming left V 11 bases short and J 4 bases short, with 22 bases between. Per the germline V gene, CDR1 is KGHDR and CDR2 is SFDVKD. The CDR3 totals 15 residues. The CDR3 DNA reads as TGTGCCATCCCCCACACAGGGATGGGGATCTATGGCTACACCTTC. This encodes CAIPHTGMGIYGYTF.

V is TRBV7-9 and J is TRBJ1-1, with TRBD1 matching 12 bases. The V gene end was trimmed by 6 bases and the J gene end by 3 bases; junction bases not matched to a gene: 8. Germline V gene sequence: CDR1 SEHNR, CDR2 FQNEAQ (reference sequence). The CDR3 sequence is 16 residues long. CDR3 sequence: CASSSGTGGADTEAFF. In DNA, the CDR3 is TGTGCCAGCAGTTCCGGGACAGGGGGCGCGGACACTGAAGCTTTCTTT.

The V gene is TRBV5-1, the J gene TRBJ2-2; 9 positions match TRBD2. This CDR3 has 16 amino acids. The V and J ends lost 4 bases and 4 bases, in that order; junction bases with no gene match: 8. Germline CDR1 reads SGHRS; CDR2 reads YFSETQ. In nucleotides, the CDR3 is TGCGCCAGCAGCCCCCAAGGCGGGAGGGGCACCGGGGAGCTGTTTTTT. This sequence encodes CASSPQGGRGTGELFF.

Here the CDR3 DNA reads TGTGCCACCAGCAGAGATCCCCGGCCTAGCGGGAGTGGAGAGACCCAGTACTTC. Translating gives CATSRDPRPSGSGETQYF. J is TRBJ2-5 and V is TRBV15; 10 bases map to TRBD2. This CDR3 comprises 18 residues. Losses at the gene ends were 0 bases for V and 4 bases for J; bases not matched to a gene: 11. Germline-derived CDR1 and CDR2 are LNHNV and YYDKDF (reference sequence).

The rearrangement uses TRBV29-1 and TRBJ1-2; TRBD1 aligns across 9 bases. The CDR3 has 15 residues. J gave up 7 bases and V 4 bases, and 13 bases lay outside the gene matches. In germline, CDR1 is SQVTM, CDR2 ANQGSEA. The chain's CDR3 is CSVGDPGQGKAGYTF. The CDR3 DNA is TGCAGCGTTGGGGATCCTGGACAGGGGAAGGCTGGCTACACCTTC.

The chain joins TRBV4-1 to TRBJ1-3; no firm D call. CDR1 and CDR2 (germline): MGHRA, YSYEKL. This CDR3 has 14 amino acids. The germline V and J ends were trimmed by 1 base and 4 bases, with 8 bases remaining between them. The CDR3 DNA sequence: TGCGCCAGCAGCCAAGCAGGTACCGGAAACACCATATATTTT. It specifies CASSQAGTGNTIYF.

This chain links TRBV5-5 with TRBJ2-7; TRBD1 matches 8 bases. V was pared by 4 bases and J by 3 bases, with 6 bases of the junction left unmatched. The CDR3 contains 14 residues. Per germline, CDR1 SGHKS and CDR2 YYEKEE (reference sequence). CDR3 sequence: CASSRGTGSYEQYF. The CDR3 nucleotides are TGTGCCAGCAGCCGCGGGACAGGTAGCTACGAGCAGTACTTC. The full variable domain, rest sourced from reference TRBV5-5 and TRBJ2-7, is DAGVTQSPTHLIKTRGQQVTLRCSPISGHKSVSWYQQVLGQGPQFIFQYYEKEERGRGNFPDRFSARQFPNYSSELNVNALLLGDSALYLCASSRGTGSYEQYFGPGTRLTVT.

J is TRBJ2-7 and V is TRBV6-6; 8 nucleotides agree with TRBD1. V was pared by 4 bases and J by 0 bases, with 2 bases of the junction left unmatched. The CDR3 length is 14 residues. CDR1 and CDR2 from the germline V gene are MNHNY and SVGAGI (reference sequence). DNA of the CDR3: TGTGCCAGCAGTTTGGACAGGGCCTCCTACGAGCAGTACTTC. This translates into CASSLDRASYEQYF.